Shown below are 7 T cell receptor beta chains from a single sample sequenced in a study of CD4 T cells in lung cancer. Generated by immunoSEQ multiplex PCR, the TCRdb table keeps only in-frame clones and is missing some. The data show roughly 4,500 clones, 70% to 75% seen once. The sequencing sample was made of lung tumor tissue. Receptors originate from a man between 60 and 70 years old with non-small cell lung cancer.

The chain is built from TRBV6-1 and TRBJ1-2; D is perhaps TRBD1 (6 bases). The CDR3 is 15 residues long. Germline lookup yields CDR1 MNHNS and CDR2 SASEGT. V was pared by 5 bases and J by 0 bases, with 13 bases between. The CDR3 loop is CASSPTGRANYGYTF. DNA for the CDR3: TGTGCCAGCAGTCCCACAGGGAGGGCTAACTATGGCTACACCTTC.

The chain links TRBV30 to TRBJ1-2; D uncertain. Germline V gives CDR1 GTSNPN, CDR2 SVGIG (reference sequence). This CDR3 comprises 14 residues. V lost 5 bases, J lost 0 bases, and 13 bases lay in between. The CDR3 loop reads CAWGQRGSNYGYTF. CDR3 DNA: TGTGCCTGGGGGCAAAGAGGGTCTAACTATGGCTACACCTTC. The full variable domain, with the rest looked up from reference TRBV30 and TRBJ1-2, is SQTIHQWPATLVQPVGSPLSLECTVEGTSNPNLYWYRQAAGRGLQLLFYSVGIGQISSEVPQNLSASRPQDRQFILSSKKLLLSDSGFYLCAWGQRGSNYGYTFGSGTRLTVV.

This chain joins TRBV19 and TRBJ1-2; 9 positions match TRBD1. Germline CDR1 and CDR2: LNHDA and SQIVND (reference sequence). The CDR3 consists of 14 residues. The junction had 7 bases not matched to a gene; V was cut back by 7 bases and J by 4 bases. CDR3 bases: TGTGCCAGTACCCGGGACAGGGCCTTCTATGGCTACACCTTC. It is translated as CASTRDRAFYGYTF.

The J gene is TRBJ2-1, the V gene TRBV7-2; TRBD2 aligns across 7 bases. The trim removed 2 bases at V and 3 bases at J, leaving 4 bases unmatched. Germline CDR1 reads SGHTA; CDR2 reads FQGNSA. This CDR3 has 15 residues. The CDR3 DNA is TGTGCCAGCAGCTTAAAAGGGAGGGACTACAATGAGCAGTTCTTC. It codes for CASSLKGRDYNEQFF. The complete variable domain, with remaining parts taken from reference TRBV7-2 and TRBJ2-1, reads GAGVSQSPSNKVTEKGKDVELRCDPISGHTALYWYRQSLGQGLEFLIYFQGNSAPDKSGLPSDRFSAERTGGSVSTLTIQRTQQEDSAVYLCASSLKGRDYNEQFFGPGTRLTVL.

This clone was counted a few times. The V call is TRBV6-4, the J call TRBJ2-3; TRBD2 aligns across 10 bases. Germline CDR1 and CDR2: MRHNA and SNTAGT. The length of the CDR3 is 16 residues. V shed 6 bases, J shed 1 base, and the junction held 7 bases outside the gene matches. CDR3 in DNA: TGTGCCAGCAGCCTACTAGCGGGGCTCGGCACAGATACGCAGTATTTT. The encoded protein is CASSLLAGLGTDTQYF.

V is TRBV2 and J is TRBJ1-5; TRBD1 matches at 12 bases. Germline assignment: CDR1 SNHLY and CDR2 FYNNEI. The CDR3 runs to 17 residues. J gave up 2 bases and V 6 bases, and 8 bases lay outside the gene matches. The DNA of the CDR3 is TGTGCCAGCAGGCCGGGACAGGGGGCTCCGGGCAATCAGCCCCAGCATTTT. Translation: CASRPGQGAPGNQPQHF.

The chain links TRBV9 to TRBJ1-1, with a weak D call TRBD1 (6 bases). Trimming shortened V by 4 bases and J by 8 bases, and 15 bases separated the two germline ends. This CDR3 comprises 13 residues. In germline, CDR1 is SGDLS, CDR2 YYNGEE. DNA of the CDR3: TGTGCCAGCAGCCGACCCGGGGGGGCCGAAGCTTTCTTT. Encoded protein: CASSRPGGAEAFF.